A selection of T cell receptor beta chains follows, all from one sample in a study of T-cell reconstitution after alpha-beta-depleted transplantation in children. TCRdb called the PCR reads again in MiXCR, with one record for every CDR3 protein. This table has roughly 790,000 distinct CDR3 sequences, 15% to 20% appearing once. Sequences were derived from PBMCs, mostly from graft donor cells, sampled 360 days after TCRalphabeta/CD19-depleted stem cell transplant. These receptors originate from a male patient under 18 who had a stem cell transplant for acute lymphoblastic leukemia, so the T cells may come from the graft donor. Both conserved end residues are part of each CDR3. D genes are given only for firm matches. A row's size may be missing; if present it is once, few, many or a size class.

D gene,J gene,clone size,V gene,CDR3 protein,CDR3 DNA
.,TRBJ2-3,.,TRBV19,CASSMDPGDTQYF,TGTGCCAGTAGTATGGATCCGGGAGATACGCAGTATTTT
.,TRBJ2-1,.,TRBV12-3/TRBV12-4,CASSPHEQFF,TGTGCCAGCAGTCCCCATGAGCAGTTCTTC
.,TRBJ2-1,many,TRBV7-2,CASSPRTPYNEQFF,TGTGCCAGCAGCCCAAGGACACCCTACAATGAGCAGTTCTTC
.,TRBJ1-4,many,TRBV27,CASSFLGGEKLFF,TGTGCCAGCAGTTTCCTGGGAGGCGAAAAACTGTTTTTT
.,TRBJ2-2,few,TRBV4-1,CASSQGPSNTGELFF,TGCGCCAGCAGCCAAGGGCCCTCTAACACCGGGGAGCTGTTTTTT
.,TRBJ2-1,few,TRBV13,CASSFRNTDEQFF,TGTGCCAGCAGCTTCCGCAACACAGATGAGCAGTTCTTC
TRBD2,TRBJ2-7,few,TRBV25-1,CASSAGLAGLEQYF,TGTGCCAGCAGTGCGGGACTAGCGGGACTCGAGCAGTACTTC
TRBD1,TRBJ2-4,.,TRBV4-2,CASSQDPGQGGDIQYF,TGTGCCAGCAGCCAAGATCCTGGACAGGGGGGGGACATTCAGTACTTC
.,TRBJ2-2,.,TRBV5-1,CASSFPGLPTGELFF,TGCGCCAGCAGCTTTCCGGGACTCCCCACCGGGGAGCTGTTTTTT
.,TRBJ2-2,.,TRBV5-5,CASSLRVFGTGELFF,TGTGCCAGCAGCTTGAGAGTCTTTGGGACCGGGGAGCTGTTTTTT
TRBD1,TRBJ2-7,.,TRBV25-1,CASSPSSGQGAYEQYF,TGTGCCAGCAGTCCATCCTCGGGACAGGGCGCCTACGAGCAGTACTTC
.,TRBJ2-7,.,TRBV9,CASSVDPSLAGEQYF,TGTGCCAGCAGCGTAGACCCTAGTTTAGCCGGCGAGCAGTACTTC
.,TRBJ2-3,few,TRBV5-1,CASSFGQLTDTQYF,TGCGCCAGCAGCTTCGGACAGTTGACAGATACGCAGTATTTT
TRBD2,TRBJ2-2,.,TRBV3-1,CASSQPSGRWSTGELFF,TGTGCCAGCAGCCAACCTAGCGGGAGGTGGAGCACCGGGGAGCTGTTTTTT
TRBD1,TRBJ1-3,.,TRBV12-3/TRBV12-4,CASSPGQGQGPGNTIYF,TGTGCCAGCAGCCCCGGCCAAGGACAGGGGCCTGGAAACACCATATATTTT
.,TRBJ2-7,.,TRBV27,CASSLLSSRGHEQYF,TGTGCCAGCAGTTTACTATCCTCCAGGGGACACGAGCAGTACTTC
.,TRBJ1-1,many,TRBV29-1,CSVETASRVIEAFF,TGCAGCGTGGAGACAGCCTCCAGAGTCATCGAGGCTTTCTTT
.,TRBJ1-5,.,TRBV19,CASSILWTEGNQPQHF,TGTGCCAGTAGTATTCTCTGGACAGAGGGTAATCAGCCCCAGCATTTT
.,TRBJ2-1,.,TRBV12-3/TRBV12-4,CASSSRNNEQFF,TGTGCCAGCAGTTCCCGGAACAATGAGCAGTTCTTC
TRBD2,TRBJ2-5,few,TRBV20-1,CSARVAGEAGTQYF,TGCAGTGCTAGAGTAGCGGGGGAGGCGGGGACCCAGTACTTC
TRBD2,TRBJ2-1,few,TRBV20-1,CSGRSGSSYNEQFF,TGCAGTGGTCGGAGCGGGAGCTCCTACAATGAGCAGTTCTTC
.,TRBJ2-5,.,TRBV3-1,CASSQDWAGIETQYF,TGTGCCAGCAGCCAAGATTGGGCAGGGATAGAGACCCAGTACTTC
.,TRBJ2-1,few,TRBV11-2,CASSLDQALTGYEQFF,TGTGCCAGCAGCTTAGATCAGGCCCTTACAGGGTATGAGCAGTTCTTC
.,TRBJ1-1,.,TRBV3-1,CASSQSVTEAFF,TGTGCCAGCAGCCAATCGGTAACTGAAGCTTTCTTT
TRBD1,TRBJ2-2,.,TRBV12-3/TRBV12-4,CASRATGGSTGELFF,TGTGCCAGCAGAGCCACAGGGGGCAGCACCGGGGAGCTGTTTTTT
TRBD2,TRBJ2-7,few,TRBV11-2,CASYLAGRVSYEQYF,TGTGCCAGCTACCTAGCGGGACGGGTCTCCTACGAGCAGTACTTC
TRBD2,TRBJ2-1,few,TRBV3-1,CASSQYPSGDYNEQFF,TGTGCCAGCAGCCAATATCCTAGCGGGGATTACAATGAGCAGTTCTTC
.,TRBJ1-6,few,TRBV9,CASSAGWGPYNSPLHF,TGTGCCAGCAGCGCGGGTTGGGGACCTTATAATTCACCCCTCCACTTT
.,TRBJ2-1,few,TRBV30,CAWSVGANNEQFF,TGTGCCTGGAGTGTAGGAGCGAACAATGAGCAGTTCTTC
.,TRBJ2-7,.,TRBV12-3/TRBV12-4,CASSLGPGSWALYEQYF,TGTGCCAGCAGTTTAGGCCCCGGGTCATGGGCTCTCTACGAGCAGTACTTC
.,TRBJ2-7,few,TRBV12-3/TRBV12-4,CASSPAQRGDNEQYF,TGTGCCAGCAGTCCCGCCCAAAGGGGGGACAACGAGCAGTACTTC
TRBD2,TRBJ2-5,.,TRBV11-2,CASSLGRLAGGVWETQYF,TGTGCCAGCAGCTTAGGTCGCCTAGCGGGAGGAGTCTGGGAGACCCAGTACTTC
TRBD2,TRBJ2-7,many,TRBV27,CASSWGTSLYEQYF,TGTGCCAGCAGTTGGGGGACTAGCTTGTACGAGCAGTACTTC
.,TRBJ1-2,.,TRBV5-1,CASSFSSPDYGYTF,TGCGCCAGCAGCTTCTCCAGCCCTGACTATGGCTACACCTTC
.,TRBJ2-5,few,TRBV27,CASSLWGAQETQYF,TGTGCCAGCAGTTTATGGGGGGCCCAAGAGACCCAGTACTTC
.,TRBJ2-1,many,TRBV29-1,CSVDRGGLDQHNEQFF,TGCAGCGTGGACCGAGGGGGACTCGACCAACACAATGAGCAGTTCTTC
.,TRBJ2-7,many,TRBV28,CASYRSAPIYEQYF,TGTGCCAGCTATAGGTCTGCCCCTATCTACGAGCAGTACTTC
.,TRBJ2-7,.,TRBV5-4,CASSLRQKRGSHEQYF,TGTGCCAGCAGCTTACGACAGAAGAGAGGGTCCCACGAGCAGTACTTC
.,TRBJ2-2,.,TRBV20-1,CSARFGAANTGELFF,TGCAGTGCTAGATTCGGGGCAGCCAACACCGGGGAGCTGTTTTTT
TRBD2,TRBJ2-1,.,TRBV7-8,CASSRRNPTTSGRNNEQFF,TGTGCCAGCAGCCGAAGGAATCCTACTACTAGCGGGAGGAACAATGAGCAGTTCTTC
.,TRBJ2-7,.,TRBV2,CASTPAGAGYEQYF,TGTGCCAGCACCCCGGCCGGGGCGGGCTACGAGCAGTACTTC
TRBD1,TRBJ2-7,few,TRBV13,CASSPKPGQGKYEQYF,TGTGCCAGCAGTCCAAAACCGGGACAGGGCAAGTACGAGCAGTACTTC
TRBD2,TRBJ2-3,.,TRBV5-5,CASSRTSGSDTQYF,TGTGCCAGCAGCCGGACTAGCGGTTCAGATACGCAGTATTTT
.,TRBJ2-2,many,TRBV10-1,CASSESGSSGFTGELFF,TGCGCCAGCAGTGAGTCGGGGAGTAGTGGGTTCACCGGGGAGCTGTTTTTT
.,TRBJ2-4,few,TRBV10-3,CAISESGGAKNIQYF,TGTGCCATCAGTGAGTCCGGGGGAGCCAAAAACATTCAGTACTTC
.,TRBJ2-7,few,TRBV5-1,CASSLLTSSEQYF,TGCGCCAGCAGCCTCCTCACTAGCTCCGAGCAGTACTTC
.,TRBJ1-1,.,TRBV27,CATLPMAGYTEAFF,TGTGCCACCTTACCGATGGCAGGGTACACTGAAGCTTTCTTT
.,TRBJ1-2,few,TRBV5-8,CASSLAAEWRPAKGYTF,TGTGCCAGCAGCTTGGCGGCAGAATGGAGACCAGCTAAGGGCTACACCTTC
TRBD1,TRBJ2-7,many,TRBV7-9,CASSLVRTGVSYEQYF,TGTGCCAGCAGCTTAGTAAGGACAGGGGTATCTTACGAGCAGTACTTC
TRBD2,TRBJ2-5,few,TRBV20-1,CSAPLPGLAAQETQYF,TGCAGTGCCCCCCTCCCGGGACTAGCGGCCCAAGAGACCCAGTACTTC
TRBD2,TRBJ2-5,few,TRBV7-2,CASSLQGLAGGRETQYF,TGTGCCAGCAGCTTACAGGGACTAGCGGGAGGACGAGAGACCCAGTACTTC
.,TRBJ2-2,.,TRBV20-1,CSTPIPFHSTGELFF,TGCAGTACCCCTATTCCCTTTCATTCCACCGGGGAGCTGTTTTTT
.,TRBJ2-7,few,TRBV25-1,CASSVGGGGARSYEQYF,TGTGCCAGCAGTGTGGGGGGAGGGGGGGCCAGATCCTACGAGCAGTACTTC
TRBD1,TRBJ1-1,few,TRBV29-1,CSTQGPPSEAFF,TGCAGCACACAGGGGCCCCCCTCTGAAGCTTTCTTT
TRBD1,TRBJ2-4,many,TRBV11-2,CASSTGTEANIQYF,TGTGCCAGCAGCACCGGGACAGAGGCGAACATTCAGTACTTC
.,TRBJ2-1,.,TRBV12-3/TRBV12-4,CASSLSGQWLNEQFF,TGTGCCAGCAGTTTAAGTGGCCAATGGTTGAATGAGCAGTTCTTC